The 21 T cell receptor beta chains in this list originate from one sample, sequenced in a study of shared clonotypes between healthy human individuals. Terminally differentiated effector memory CD45RA+ cells were excluded from the naive CD8 cells, which were CD45RO-negative and positively selected for CCR7. Sequencing was performed with immunoSEQ multiplex PCR; in TCRdb, only in-frame clones are kept and a portion is missing. This sample has hundreds of thousands of clones; 90% to 95% occur once, and the top ten carry roughly 22%. Sequenced sample: naive CD8+ T cells sorted from blood. The receptors were gathered from a young man in good health.

The chain employs TRBV7-3 and TRBJ2-5; D call uncertain. The CDR3 consists of 15 residues. V lost 5 bases and J 0 bases, leaving 13 bases between the germline ends. Germline values: CDR1 SGHTA, CDR2 FQGTGA. CDR3 sequence reads: CASSPTFGNQETQYF. The CDR3, as DNA: TGTGCCAGCAGCCCGACGTTTGGCAACCAAGAGACCCAGTACTTC.

The J gene is TRBJ2-1, the V gene TRBV7-3, with D perhaps TRBD2 (6 bases). CDR3 length equals 17 residues. Germline CDR1 SGHTA, CDR2 FQGTGA. V was shortened by 2 bases and J by 3 bases, with 17 bases between the two germline ends. CDR3 loop: CASSLGLGGANYNEQFF. For the CDR3, the DNA is TGTGCCAGCAGCTTAGGGCTAGGCGGGGCGAACTACAATGAGCAGTTCTTC.

The chain has TRBV28 and TRBJ1-2; D gene ambiguous. From germline, CDR1 is MDHEN and CDR2 SYDVKM. The V and J ends lost 4 bases and 4 bases respectively, with 7 bases between them. There are 12 residues in the CDR3. CDR3: CASSSWGYGYTF. The CDR3 DNA is TGTGCCAGCAGTTCATGGGGCTATGGCTACACCTTC.

This clone has a handful of counts. The chain recombines TRBV11-2 with TRBJ2-7; possible D gene TRBD2, 6 bases. The CDR3 loop spans 14 amino acids. The V end was cut by 1 base, the J end by 3 bases, with 10 bases between. From germline, CDR1 is SGHAT and CDR2 FQNNGV. The chain's CDR3 is CASSLGAAGYEQYF. CDR3 coding DNA: TGTGCCAGCAGCTTAGGGGCAGCGGGCTACGAGCAGTACTTC.

The chain combines TRBV9 with TRBJ2-5, with D possibly being TRBD1 or TRBD2 (5 bases each). With 4 bases removed from V and 5 bases from J, the gap between germline ends came to 15 bases. The length of the CDR3 is 14 residues. Per the germline V gene, CDR1 is SGDLS and CDR2 is YYNGEE. The CDR3 reads CASSPGTRGETQYF. CDR3 nucleotides: TGTGCCAGCAGCCCGGGGACCCGAGGGGAGACCCAGTACTTC.

Only one count was recorded for this clone. V usage is TRBV7-9 and J usage is TRBJ1-5; D is unresolved. The CDR3 covers 14 residues. Germline loops: CDR1 SEHNR, CDR2 FQNEAQ (reference sequence). Trimming took off 5 bases at V and 0 bases at J, with 8 bases between the two ends. The CDR3 here is CASSEGYSNQPQHF. CDR3 nucleotides: TGTGCCAGCAGCGAAGGCTATAGCAATCAGCCCCAGCATTTT.

The chain uses TRBV7-2 and TRBJ1-1, with D unresolved. CDR3 size: 15 residues. Trimming removed 2 bases from V and 1 base from J, with 11 bases in between. Germline CDR1 is SGHTA and CDR2 is FQGNSA. CDR3: CASSLSGAANTEAFF. CDR3 nucleotides: TGTGCCAGCAGCTTAAGTGGAGCAGCGAACACTGAAGCTTTCTTT.

The chain joins TRBV5-8 to TRBJ2-5; 9 bases fit TRBD1. The V and J ends lost 4 bases and 7 bases, in that order; junction bases with no gene match: 8. This CDR3 is built from 14 residues. CDR1 SGHTS and CDR2 YDEGEE come from the germline V gene. Here the CDR3 reads CASSGGTGSPTQYF. DNA of the CDR3: TGTGCCAGCAGCGGCGGGACAGGGAGTCCGACCCAGTACTTC.

V usage is TRBV18 and J usage is TRBJ1-2, with TRBD1 as a possible D gene (5 bases). V shed 8 bases and J shed 2 bases, with 15 bases lying between them. The germline V gene encodes CDR1 KGHSH and CDR2 LQKENI. The CDR3 loop spans 14 amino acids. CDR3 coding DNA: TGTGCCAGCGTCTCGAGCAGGGTGAACTATGGCTACACCTTC. It is translated as CASVSSRVNYGYTF.

The rearrangement uses TRBV10-2 and TRBJ2-1; TRBD2 is a possible D gene (6 bases). The V gene's germline CDR1 is WSHSY and CDR2 SAAADI. Trimming took 3 bases from V and 6 from J, leaving 18 bases between them. The CDR3 extends over 16 amino acids. This chain's CDR3 is CASSDNSGPLGNEQFF. DNA of the CDR3: TGCGCCAGCAGTGATAATAGCGGACCATTGGGCAATGAGCAGTTCTTC.

In the case of this clone: Other DNA sequences of this sample code for an identical CDR3. V usage is TRBV27 and J usage is TRBJ1-1, with unresolved D. The CDR3 extends over 14 amino acids. Trimming shortened V by 5 bases and J by 2 bases, and 12 bases separated the two germline ends. From germline, CDR1 is MNHEY and CDR2 SMNVEV (reference sequence). The DNA for the CDR3 is TGTGCCAGCAGTCCCCAAGGAGAAAACACTGAAGCTTTCTTT. This translates into CASSPQGENTEAFF.

This rearrangement joins TRBV14 to TRBJ2-1, with a tentative D call TRBD2 (5 bases). The CDR3 runs 12 residues. Germline CDR1 SGHDN, CDR2 FVKESK. V was shortened by 4 bases and J by 10 bases, with 11 bases between the two germline ends. The CDR3 bases are TGTGCCAGCAGCCCCTATAGGGAGGAGCAGTTCTTC. This encodes CASSPYREEQFF.

The chain employs TRBV11-3 and TRBJ2-7; the match to TRBD2 covers 9 bases. The CDR3 has 14 residues. V was pared by 5 bases and J by 4 bases, with 6 bases of the junction left unmatched. CDR1 is SGHNT and CDR2 is YENEEA in the germline V gene. In DNA form, the CDR3 reads TGTGCCAGCAGCCCCCGCGGGAGGGCTTACGAGCAGTACTTC. Translated: CASSPRGRAYEQYF.

The chain combines TRBV28 with TRBJ1-1, with D unresolved. Trimming shortened V by 9 bases and J by 1 base, and 6 bases separated the two germline ends. The CDR3 totals 11 residues. CDR1 MDHEN and CDR2 SYDVKM come from the germline V gene. The CDR3: CASSGNTEAFF. In DNA, the CDR3 is TGTGCCAGTTCAGGGAACACTGAAGCTTTCTTT.

The gene calls are TRBV29-1 and TRBJ2-1; TRBD2 matches 11 bases. Germline CDR1 reads SQVTM; CDR2 reads ANQGSEA. Unmatched junction bases numbered 9, after V lost 4 bases and J lost 7 bases. This CDR3 has 15 amino acids. CDR3 protein: CSVVHSGRVQNEQFF. CDR3 bases: TGCAGCGTTGTCCATAGCGGGAGGGTCCAAAATGAGCAGTTCTTC.

This clone is a singleton in its sample. V and J are TRBV15 and TRBJ2-3; D may be TRBD2 (6 bases). The V end lost 2 bases, the J end lost 0 bases, and 9 bases lay between the germline ends. Germline CDR1 reads LNHNV; CDR2 reads YYDKDF (reference sequence). The CDR3 runs to 15 residues. The CDR3 coding sequence is TGTGCCACCAGCAGAATAGCGGCTAGCACAGATACGCAGTATTTT. Translation: CATSRIAASTDTQYF.

This clone was seen only once. The sample contains more than one DNA sequence encoding this CDR3. The V call is TRBV5-6, the J call TRBJ1-5, with D tentatively TRBD1 (5 bases). The CDR3 has 13 amino acids. Germline-derived CDR1 and CDR2 are SGHDT and YYEEEE. Between the trimmed V and J ends, which lost 0 bases and 6 bases, there was a span of 7 bases. CDR3 loop: CASSLGRGQPQHF. For the CDR3, the DNA is TGTGCCAGCAGCTTGGGTAGGGGTCAGCCCCAGCATTTT.

This chain joins TRBV10-1 and TRBJ2-2; 9 nucleotides line up with TRBD2. The CDR3 runs 15 residues. J was trimmed by 5 bases and V by 3 bases; bases with no gene match: 4. The germline CDR1 and CDR2 sequences are WNHNN and SYGVQD (reference sequence). The CDR3 nucleotides read TGCGCCAGCAGTGAAGGCCTAGCGGGGACCGGGGAGCTGTTTTTT. This encodes CASSEGLAGTGELFF.

The J gene is TRBJ2-5, the V gene TRBV4-1, with D unclear. The V end was cut by 4 bases, the J end by 4 bases, with 16 bases between. This CDR3 comprises 15 residues. CDR1 MGHRA and CDR2 YSYEKL come from the germline V gene. The CDR3 sequence is CASSLQMGNSETQYF. The CDR3 nucleotides read TGCGCCAGCAGCCTACAGATGGGGAATTCAGAGACCCAGTACTTC.

V gene TRBV6-6 combines with J gene TRBJ2-5; D unclear. The ends were cut back, 4 bases at V and 5 bases at J, with 8 bases in the middle. The germline V gene has CDR1 MNHNY and CDR2 SVGAGI (reference sequence). The CDR3 totals 12 residues. CDR3 amino acids: CASSLSRETQYF. The CDR3 DNA reads as TGTGCCAGCAGTTTGTCGCGGGAGACCCAGTACTTC.

This rearrangement joins TRBV5-1 to TRBJ2-1; no clear D gene. Looked up from germline, CDR1 is SGHRS and CDR2 is YFSETQ. The ends were cut back, 4 bases at V and 8 bases at J, with 16 bases in the middle. This CDR3 is built from 14 residues. This CDR3 reads CASSPGQAMDEQFF. CDR3 coding DNA: TGCGCCAGCAGCCCTGGCCAGGCGATGGATGAGCAGTTCTTC.